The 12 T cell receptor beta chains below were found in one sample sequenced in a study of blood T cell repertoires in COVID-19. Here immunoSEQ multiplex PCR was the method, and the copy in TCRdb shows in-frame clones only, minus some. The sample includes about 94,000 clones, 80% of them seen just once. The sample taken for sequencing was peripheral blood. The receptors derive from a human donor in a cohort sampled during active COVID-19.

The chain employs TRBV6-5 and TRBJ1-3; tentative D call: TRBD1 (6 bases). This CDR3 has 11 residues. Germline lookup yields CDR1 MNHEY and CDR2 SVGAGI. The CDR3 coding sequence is TGTGGCGCAGGGGTGGGAAACACCATATATTTT. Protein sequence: CGAGVGNTIYF.

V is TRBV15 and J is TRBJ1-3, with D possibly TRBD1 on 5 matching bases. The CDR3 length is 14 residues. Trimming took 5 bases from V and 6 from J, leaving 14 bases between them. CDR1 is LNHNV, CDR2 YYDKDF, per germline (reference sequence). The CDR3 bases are TGTGCCACCAGCTTTCTCAGACAGACAAACACCATATATTTT. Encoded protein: CATSFLRQTNTIYF.

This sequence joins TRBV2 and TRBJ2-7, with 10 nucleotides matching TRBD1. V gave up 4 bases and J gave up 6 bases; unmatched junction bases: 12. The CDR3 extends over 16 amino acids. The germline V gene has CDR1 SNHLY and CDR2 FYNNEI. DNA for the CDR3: TGTGCCAGCAGTGGAGGACCGGGACAGGGGATTTTCGAGCAGTACTTC. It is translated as CASSGGPGQGIFEQYF.

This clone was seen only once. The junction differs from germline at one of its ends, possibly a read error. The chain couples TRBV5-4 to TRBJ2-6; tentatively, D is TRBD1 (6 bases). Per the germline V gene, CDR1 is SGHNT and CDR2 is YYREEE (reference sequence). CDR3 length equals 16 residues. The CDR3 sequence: CVSSLVGASGANVLTF. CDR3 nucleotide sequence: TGTGTCAGCAGCTTGGTGGGGGCCTCTGGGGCCAACGTCCTGACTTTC.

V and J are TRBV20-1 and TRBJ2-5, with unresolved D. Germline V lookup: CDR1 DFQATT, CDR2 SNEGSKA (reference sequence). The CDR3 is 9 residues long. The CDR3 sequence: CTPRETQYF. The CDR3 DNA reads TGCACCCCCCGAGAGACCCAGTACTTC.

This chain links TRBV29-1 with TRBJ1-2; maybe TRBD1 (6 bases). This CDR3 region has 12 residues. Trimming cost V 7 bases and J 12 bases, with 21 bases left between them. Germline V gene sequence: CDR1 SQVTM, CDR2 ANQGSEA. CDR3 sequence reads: CSALAPNRANTF. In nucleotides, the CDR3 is TGCAGCGCCCTAGCCCCGAACAGGGCCAACACCTTC. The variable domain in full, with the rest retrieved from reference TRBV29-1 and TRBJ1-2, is SAVISQKPSRDICQRGTSLTIQCQVDSQVTMMFWYRQQPGQSLTLIATANQGSEATYESGFVIDKFPISRPNLTFSTLTVSNMSPEDSSIYLCSALAPNRANTFGSGTRLTVV.

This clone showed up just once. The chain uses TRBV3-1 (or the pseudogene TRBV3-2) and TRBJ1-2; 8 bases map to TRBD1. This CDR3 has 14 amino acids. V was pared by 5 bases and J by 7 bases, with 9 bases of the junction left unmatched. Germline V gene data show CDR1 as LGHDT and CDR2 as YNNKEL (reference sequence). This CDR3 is CASSYLTGVGGYTF. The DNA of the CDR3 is TGTGCCAGCAGCTATCTGACAGGGGTAGGTGGCTACACCTTC.

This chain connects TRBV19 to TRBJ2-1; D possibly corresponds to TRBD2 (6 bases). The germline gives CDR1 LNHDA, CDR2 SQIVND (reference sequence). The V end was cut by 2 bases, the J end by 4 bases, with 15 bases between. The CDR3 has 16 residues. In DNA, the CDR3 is TGTGCCAGTAGTATACTAGCCGGGAGCAATTACAATGAGCAGTTCTTC. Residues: CASSILAGSNYNEQFF.

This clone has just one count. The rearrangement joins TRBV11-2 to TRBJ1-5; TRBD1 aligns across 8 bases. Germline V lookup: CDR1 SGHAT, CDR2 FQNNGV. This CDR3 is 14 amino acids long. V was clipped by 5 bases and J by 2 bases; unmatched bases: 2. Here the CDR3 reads CASSGQGGNQPQHF. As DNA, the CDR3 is TGTGCCAGCAGCGGACAGGGAGGCAATCAGCCCCAGCATTTT.

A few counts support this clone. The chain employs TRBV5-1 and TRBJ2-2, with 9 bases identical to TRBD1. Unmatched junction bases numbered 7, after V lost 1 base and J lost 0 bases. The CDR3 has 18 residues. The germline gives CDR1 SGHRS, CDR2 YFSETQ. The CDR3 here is CASSLLSQGAANTGELFF. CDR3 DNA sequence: TGCGCCAGCAGCTTGTTATCACAGGGGGCTGCGAACACCGGGGAGCTGTTTTTT.

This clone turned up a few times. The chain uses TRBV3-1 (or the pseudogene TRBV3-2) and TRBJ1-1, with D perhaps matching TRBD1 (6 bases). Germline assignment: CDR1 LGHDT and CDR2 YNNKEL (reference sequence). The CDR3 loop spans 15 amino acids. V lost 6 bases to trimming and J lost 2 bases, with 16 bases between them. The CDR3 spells CASREEQGRNTEAFF. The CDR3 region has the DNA TGTGCCAGCAGAGAAGAACAGGGACGAAACACTGAAGCTTTCTTT.

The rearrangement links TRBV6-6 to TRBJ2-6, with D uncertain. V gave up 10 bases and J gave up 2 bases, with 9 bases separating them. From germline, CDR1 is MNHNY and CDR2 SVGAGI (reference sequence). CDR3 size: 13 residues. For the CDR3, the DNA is TGTGCCACCTGTGAGGCTGGGGCCAACGTCCTGACTTTC. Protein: CATCEAGANVLTF.